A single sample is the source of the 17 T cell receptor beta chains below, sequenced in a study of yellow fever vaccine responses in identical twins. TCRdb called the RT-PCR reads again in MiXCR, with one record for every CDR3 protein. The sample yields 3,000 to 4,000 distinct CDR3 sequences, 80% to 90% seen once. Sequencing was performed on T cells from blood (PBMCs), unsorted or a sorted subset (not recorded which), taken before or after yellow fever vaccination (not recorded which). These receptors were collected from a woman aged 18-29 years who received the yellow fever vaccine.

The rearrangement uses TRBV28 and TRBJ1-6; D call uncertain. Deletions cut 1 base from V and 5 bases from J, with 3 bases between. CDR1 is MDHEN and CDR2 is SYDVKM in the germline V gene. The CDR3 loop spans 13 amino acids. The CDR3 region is CASSLFNNSPLHF. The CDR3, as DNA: TGTGCCAGCAGTTTATTCAATAATTCACCCCTCCACTTT.

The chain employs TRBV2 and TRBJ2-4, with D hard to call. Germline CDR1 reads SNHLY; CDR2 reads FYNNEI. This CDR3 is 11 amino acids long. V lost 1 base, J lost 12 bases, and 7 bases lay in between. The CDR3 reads CASSEEVGQYF. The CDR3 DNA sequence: TGTGCCAGCAGTGAAGAAGTTGGTCAGTACTTC. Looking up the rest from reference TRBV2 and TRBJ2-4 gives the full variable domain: EPEVTQTPSHQVTQMGQEVILRCVPISNHLYFYWYRQILGQKVEFLVSFYNNEISEKSEIFDDQFSVERPDGSNFTLKIRSTKLEDSAMYFCASSEEVGQYFGAGTRLSVL.

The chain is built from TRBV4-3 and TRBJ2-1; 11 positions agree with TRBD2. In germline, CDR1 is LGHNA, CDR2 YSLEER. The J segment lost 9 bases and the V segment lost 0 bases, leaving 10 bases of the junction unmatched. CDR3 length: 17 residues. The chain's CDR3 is CASSQEITSGSLVEQFF. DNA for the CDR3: TGCGCCAGCAGCCAAGAGATTACTAGCGGGAGCTTGGTTGAGCAGTTCTTC.

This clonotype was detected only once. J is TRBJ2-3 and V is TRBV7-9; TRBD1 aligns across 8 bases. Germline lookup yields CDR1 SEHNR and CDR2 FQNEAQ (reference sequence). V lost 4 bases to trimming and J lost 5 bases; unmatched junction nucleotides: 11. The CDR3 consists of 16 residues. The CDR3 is CASSSQISGGIDTQYF. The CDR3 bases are TGTGCCAGCAGCTCCCAAATATCAGGGGGCATAGATACGCAGTATTTT.

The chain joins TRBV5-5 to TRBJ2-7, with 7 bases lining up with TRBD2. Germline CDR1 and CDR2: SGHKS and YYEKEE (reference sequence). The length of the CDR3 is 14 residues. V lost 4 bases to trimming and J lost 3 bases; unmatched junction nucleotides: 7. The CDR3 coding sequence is TGTGCCAGCAGCACTGGGGGGGTTTTCTACGAGCAGTACTTC. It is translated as CASSTGGVFYEQYF.

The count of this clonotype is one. For the CDR3, the DNA is TGTGCCAGCAGCTTTACCTACGAGCAGTACTTC. It codes for CASSFTYEQYF. This rearrangement joins TRBV11-3 to TRBJ2-7; D is unresolved. Per the germline V gene, CDR1 is SGHNT and CDR2 is YENEEA. Trimming removed 3 bases from V and 2 bases from J, with 2 bases in between. CDR3 length: 11 residues. Together with reference TRBV11-3 and TRBJ2-7, the CDR3 gives the full variable domain: EAGVVQSPRYKIIEKKQPVAFWCNPISGHNTLYWYLQNLGQGPELLIRYENEEAVDDSQLPKDRFSAERLKGVDSTLKIQPAELGDSAVYLCASSFTYEQYFGPGTRLTVT.

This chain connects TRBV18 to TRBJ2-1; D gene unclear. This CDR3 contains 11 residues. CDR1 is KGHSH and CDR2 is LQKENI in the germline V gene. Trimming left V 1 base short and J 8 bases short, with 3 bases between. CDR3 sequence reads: CASSPRDEQFF. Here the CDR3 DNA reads TGTGCCAGCTCACCACGAGATGAGCAGTTCTTC.

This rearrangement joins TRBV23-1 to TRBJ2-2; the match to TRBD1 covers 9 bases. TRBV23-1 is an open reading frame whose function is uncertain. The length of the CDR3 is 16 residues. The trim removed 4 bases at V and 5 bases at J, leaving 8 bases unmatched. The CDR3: CASSLTGGAGTGELFF. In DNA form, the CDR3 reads TGCGCCAGCAGTCTCACAGGGGGCGCGGGAACCGGGGAGCTGTTTTTT.

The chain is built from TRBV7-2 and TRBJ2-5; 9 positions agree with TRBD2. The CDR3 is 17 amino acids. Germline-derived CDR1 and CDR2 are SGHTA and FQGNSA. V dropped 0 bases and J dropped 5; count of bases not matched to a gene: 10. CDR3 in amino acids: CASSLAHLREGRETQYF. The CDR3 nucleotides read TGTGCCAGCAGCTTAGCCCACTTGCGGGAGGGCCGCGAGACCCAGTACTTC.

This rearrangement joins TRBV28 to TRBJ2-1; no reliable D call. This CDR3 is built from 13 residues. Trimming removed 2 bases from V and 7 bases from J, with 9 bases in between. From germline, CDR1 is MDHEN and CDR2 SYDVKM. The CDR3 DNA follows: TGTGCCAGCAGTTTAAACTTTCCTAATGAGCAGTTCTTC. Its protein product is CASSLNFPNEQFF.

DNA for the CDR3: TGTGCCATCAGCCCCCGGGACAGTTCTGAAGCTTTCTTT. Translated: CAISPRDSSEAFF. The chain couples TRBV12-3 or TRBV12-4 to TRBJ1-1, with TRBD1 identical over 7 bases. The junction had 11 bases not matched to a gene; V was cut back by 10 bases and J by 6 bases. The CDR3 runs 13 residues.

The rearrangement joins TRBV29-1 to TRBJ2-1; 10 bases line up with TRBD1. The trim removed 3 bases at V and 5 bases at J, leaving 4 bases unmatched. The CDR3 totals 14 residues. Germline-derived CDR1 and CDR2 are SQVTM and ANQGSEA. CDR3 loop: CSVEGQGSHNEQFF. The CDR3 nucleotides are TGCAGCGTTGAGGGACAGGGGAGCCACAATGAGCAGTTCTTC.

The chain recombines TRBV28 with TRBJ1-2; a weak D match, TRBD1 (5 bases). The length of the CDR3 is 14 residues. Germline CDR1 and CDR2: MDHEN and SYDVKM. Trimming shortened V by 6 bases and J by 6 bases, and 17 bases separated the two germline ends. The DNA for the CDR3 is TGTGCCAGCAGCCCTATCGGGACCATCCATGGCTACACCTTC. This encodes CASSPIGTIHGYTF.

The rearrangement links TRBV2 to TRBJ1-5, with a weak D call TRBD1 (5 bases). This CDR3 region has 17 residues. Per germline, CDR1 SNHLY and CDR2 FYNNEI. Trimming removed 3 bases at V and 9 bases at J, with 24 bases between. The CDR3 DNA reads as TGTGCCAGCAGTGACATGGCCCCAGGGAAACAGGTTCGGCCCCAGCATTTT. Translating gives CASSDMAPGKQVRPQHF.

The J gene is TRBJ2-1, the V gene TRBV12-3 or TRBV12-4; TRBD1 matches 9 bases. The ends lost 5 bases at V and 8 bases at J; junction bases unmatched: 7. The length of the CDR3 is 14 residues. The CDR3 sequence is CASSLDRGWDEQFF. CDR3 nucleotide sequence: TGTGCCAGCAGTCTGGACAGGGGATGGGATGAGCAGTTCTTC.

The CDR3 DNA follows: TGTGCCAGCGGAGACTCAGGGAACACTGAAGCTTTCTTT. Encoded protein: CASGDSGNTEAFF. The chain uses TRBV6-4 and TRBJ1-1; D gene unclear. The CDR3 extends over 13 amino acids. Germline-derived CDR1 and CDR2 are MRHNA and SNTAGT. Between the trimmed V and J ends, which lost 8 bases and 1 base, there was a span of 11 bases.

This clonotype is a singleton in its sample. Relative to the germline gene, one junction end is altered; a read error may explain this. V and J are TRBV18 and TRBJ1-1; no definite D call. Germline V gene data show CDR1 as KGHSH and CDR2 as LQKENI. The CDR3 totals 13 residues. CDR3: CASSPNLNTEASF. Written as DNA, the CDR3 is TGTGCCAGCTCACCCAACCTGAACACTGAAGCTTCCTTT.